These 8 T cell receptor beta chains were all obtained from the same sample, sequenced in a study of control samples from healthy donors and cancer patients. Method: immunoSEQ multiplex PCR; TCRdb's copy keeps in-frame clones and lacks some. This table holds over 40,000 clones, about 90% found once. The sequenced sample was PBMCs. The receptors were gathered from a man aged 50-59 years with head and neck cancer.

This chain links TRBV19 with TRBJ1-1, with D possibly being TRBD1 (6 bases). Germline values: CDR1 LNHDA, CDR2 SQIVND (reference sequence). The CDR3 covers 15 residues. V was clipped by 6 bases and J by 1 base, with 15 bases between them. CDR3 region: CASRGTGTANTEAFF. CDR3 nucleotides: TGTGCCAGTAGGGGAACAGGGACCGCGAACACTGAAGCTTTCTTT.

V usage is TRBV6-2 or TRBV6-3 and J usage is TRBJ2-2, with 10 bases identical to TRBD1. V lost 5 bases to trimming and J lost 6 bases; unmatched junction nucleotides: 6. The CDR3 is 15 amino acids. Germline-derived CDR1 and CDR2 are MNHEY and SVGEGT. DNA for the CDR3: TGTGCCAGCAGTCCGGGGACAGGGGTTCCCGGGGAGCTGTTTTTT. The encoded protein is CASSPGTGVPGELFF.

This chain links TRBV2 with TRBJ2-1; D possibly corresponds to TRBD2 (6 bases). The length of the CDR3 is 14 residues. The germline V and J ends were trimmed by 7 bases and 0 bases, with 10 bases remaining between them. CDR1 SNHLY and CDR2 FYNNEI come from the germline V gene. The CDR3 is CASIFGSSYNEQFF. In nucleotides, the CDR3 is TGTGCCAGCATTTTCGGGAGCTCCTACAATGAGCAGTTCTTC.

The CDR3 DNA sequence: TGTGCCAGCAGTTACCCGCAGGGGCAAGAGACCCAGTACTTC. Translating it yields CASSYPQGQETQYF. This chain uses TRBV6-6 with TRBJ2-5, with D possibly matching TRBD1 (6 bases). CDR1 is MNHNY, CDR2 SVGAGI, per germline (reference sequence). The CDR3 extends over 14 amino acids. V was cut by 2 bases and J by 2 bases, with 9 bases left in between.

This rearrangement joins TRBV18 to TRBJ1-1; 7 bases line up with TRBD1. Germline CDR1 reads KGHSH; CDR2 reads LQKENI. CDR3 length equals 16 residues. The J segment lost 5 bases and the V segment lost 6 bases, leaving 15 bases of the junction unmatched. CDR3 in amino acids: CASSLDQGGIGTEAFF. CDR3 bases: TGTGCCAGCTCCCTCGACCAGGGGGGGATAGGGACTGAAGCTTTCTTT.

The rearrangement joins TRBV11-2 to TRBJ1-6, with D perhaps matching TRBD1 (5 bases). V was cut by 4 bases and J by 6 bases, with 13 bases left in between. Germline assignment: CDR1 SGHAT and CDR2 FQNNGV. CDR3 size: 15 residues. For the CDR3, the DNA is TGTGCCAGCAGCTCCCTGCAGGGAATTAATTCACCCCTCCACTTT. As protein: CASSSLQGINSPLHF.

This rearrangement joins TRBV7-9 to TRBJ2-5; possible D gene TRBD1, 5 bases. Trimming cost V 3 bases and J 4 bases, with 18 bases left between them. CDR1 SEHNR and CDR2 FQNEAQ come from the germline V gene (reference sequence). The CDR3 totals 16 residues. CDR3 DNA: TGTGCCAGCAGCTTCCCGCCCCGACAGCCAACAGAGACCCAGTACTTC. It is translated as CASSFPPRQPTETQYF.

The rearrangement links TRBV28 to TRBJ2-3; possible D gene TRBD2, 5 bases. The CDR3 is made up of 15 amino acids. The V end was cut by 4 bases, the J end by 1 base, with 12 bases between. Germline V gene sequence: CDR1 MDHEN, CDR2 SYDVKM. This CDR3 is CASSSMGRRTDTQYF. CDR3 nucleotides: TGTGCCAGCAGTTCCATGGGGAGACGCACAGATACGCAGTATTTT.